This TCR beta chain derives from a study of shared clonotypes between healthy human individuals (dated by TCRdb to about 2020). About the study as a whole: Two women and three men aged 18 to 49 years were included in the cohort. Per donor, leukapheresis produced somewhere between about 0.94 and 9 billion PBMCs. For each donor, three plates each were used for CD4 naive and CD4 memory, two plates were used for CD8 naive, and one plate was used for CD8 memory. Different laboratories and diverse techniques were used to prepare libraries and sequence TCR repertoires, to increase sequencing depth and limit assay-specific biases. To estimate repertoire size and how much clonotypes are shared between individuals, the study performed deep sequencing of blood TCR repertoires from roughly five healthy adults. Overall study outcomes, separate from this receptor: Naive subsets generally had larger estimated clonotype richness than memory subsets did. The small number of donors limited the genetic and exposure-history diversity represented. Sampling was limited to blood, and TCR repertoires in tissue likely differ from TCR repertoires in blood. Compared with non-shared clonotypes, clonotypes shared by all four sorted-subset donors had higher generation probabilities. Across four donors, approximately 5% of naive CD4, roughly 3.5% of naive CD8, roughly 2.3% of memory CD4, and approximately 0.42% of memory CD8 clonotypes were shared. Rarefaction of sorted-subset datasets indicated incomplete sequencing despite the large sequencing depth. Based on pairwise subsampling, the degree of clonotype sharing among donors was expected to be affected by sequencing depth.

A word on this clone: Its antigen remains unidentified. No qualities accompany the bases; no much larger clone lies one base away.

For the CD8 naive samples, CD45RO-negative cells were positively selected for CCR7, yielding a CD45RA+CCR7+ population from which TemRA cells were excluded. The donors were healthy, HIV-negative adults who had no recently reported acute infections or vaccinations. Only Caucasian adults living in Nashville, Tennessee, USA were represented among the donors. Blood was obtained by leukapheresis, after which PBMCs were separated by Ficoll-Histopaque density gradient centrifugation and cryopreserved in liquid nitrogen vapor phase. Analytical flow cytometry was used to check the purity and quantity of every magnetically sorted T cell population. Genomic DNA was isolated from each sorted fraction and quantified by UV absorbance on a Nanodrop 2000c. The germline V gene specifies ENHRY as CDR1 and SYGVKD as CDR2. From the cysteine up to the phenylalanine, the CDR3 has a length of 17 residues. The CDR3 DNA has 51 bases and is translated from base 1. V loses 2 bases at its end and J loses 4 bases; junction bases beyond the gene matches: 6.

TCR CDR3 regions were amplified from genomic DNA by multiplex PCR using the deep immunoSEQ assay. Genomic DNA extracted from each cell subset was distributed evenly over all wells of several immunoSEQ 96-well plates, and each plate served as one replicate. For sorted subsets, each replicate PCR was loaded with approximately 190 ng genomic DNA, equivalent to 30,000 to 35,000 T cell genomes. Purified libraries were quantified with a Qubit 3.0 fluorometer, sized on a Bioanalyzer 2100, and re-quantified with the KAPA Library Quantification kit. Each immunoSEQ 96-well plate was sequenced on its own single-read 150-cycle Illumina NextSeq 550 flow cell. The authors processed their data as follows. Because the immunoSEQ output held only junctional sequences and lacked quality scores, the filtering could not match the filtering applied to full-length reads. To assign V/J genes and CDR3, sequences were annotated against IMGT germline references using PyIR, a Python wrapper for IgBLAST v1.9. Reads with weak V/J assignments (E-value above 1e-6), missing CDR3, stop codons, out-of-frame junctions, or ambiguous translated residues were removed. V3J clonotypes were defined as sequences sharing the same inferred V gene, J gene, and CDR3 amino acid sequence. Percentage overlap between repertoires was calculated by dividing the number of shared unique clonotypes by the size of the smaller repertoire. Richness of each repertoire was evaluated using RTK rarefaction, the Chao1 estimator, and Recon v2.1 estimates of unobserved clonotypes. OLGA was used to compute generation probabilities for all TCRbeta clonotypes that the gDNA method yielded from a handful of donors. The source is immuneACCESS, and TCRdb retained only in-frame sequences with V and J called. Part of the clones is not carried over; for the studies checked, unresolved V genes explain less than half of this, and the remainder is unexplained. V and J calls and clone size come straight from that table; D and trimming were deduced from the DNA. Recorded for this sample are a few million clones; roughly 93% of them occurred a single time. The ten most abundant clones make up 1.5% to 2% of the sample.

The clonotype originates from a man younger than 30 in good health. Some clones in this sample may be carry-over from other donors' samples. The sample taken for sequencing was naive CD8+ T cells from PBMCs. In light of the paper, this sample's cell subset or site label describes: CD45RA+CCR7+. The rearranged chain carries TRBV10-3 and TRBJ2-3, and TRBD2 aligns with 13 junction nucleotides. The CDR3 region: CAISETSGRAIADTQYF. The sequenced DNA: TGTGCCATCAGTGAGACTAGCGGGAGGGCTATCGCAGATACGCAGTATTTT.